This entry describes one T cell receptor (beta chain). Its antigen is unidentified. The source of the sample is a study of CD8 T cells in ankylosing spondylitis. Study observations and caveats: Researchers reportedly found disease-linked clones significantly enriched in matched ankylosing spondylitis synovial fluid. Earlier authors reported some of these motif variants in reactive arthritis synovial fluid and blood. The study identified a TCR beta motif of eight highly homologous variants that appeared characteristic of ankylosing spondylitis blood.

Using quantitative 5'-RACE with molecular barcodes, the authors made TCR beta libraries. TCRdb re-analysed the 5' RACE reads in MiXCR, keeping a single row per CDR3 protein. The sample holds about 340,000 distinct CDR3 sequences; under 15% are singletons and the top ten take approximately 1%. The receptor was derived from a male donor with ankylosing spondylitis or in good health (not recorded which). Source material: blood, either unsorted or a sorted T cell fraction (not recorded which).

The CDR3 DNA reads as TGTGCCACCAGCAGAGATCGGTGGACTGAAGCTTTCTTT. Protein product: CATSRDRWTEAFF. The chain is built from TRBV15 and TRBJ1-1; D unclear. This CDR3 comprises 13 residues. Trimming took 0 bases from V and 5 from J, leaving 7 bases between them. Germline lookup yields CDR1 LNHNV and CDR2 YYDKDF (reference sequence).